This T cell receptor (beta chain) was documented in a study of resident and recirculating memory T cells in vitiligo. Whole-study context: Epidermis came from shave biopsies of lesional and nonlesional sites, plus PBMCs. Overall study results and limits: Non-conserved TCRs across sites and patients suggested distinct clones per lesion.

This clone was recorded only once. Its antigen is undetermined. V was shortened by 2 bases and J by 4 bases, with 2 bases between the two germline ends. Germline V lookup: CDR1 SNHLY, CDR2 FYNNEI. This CDR3 has 11 amino acids. Assay used: immunoSEQ multiplex PCR; TCRdb lists only in-frame clones, some missing. Here the sample spans around 78,000 clones, under 95% being singletons. Sequencing was carried out using blood. This clonotype originated in a male donor with vitiligo. The V and J genes are TRBV2 and TRBJ1-2, with D unclear. CDR3 DNA: TGTGCCAGCAGTGAACTCTATGGCTACACCTTC. It encodes CASSELYGYTF.